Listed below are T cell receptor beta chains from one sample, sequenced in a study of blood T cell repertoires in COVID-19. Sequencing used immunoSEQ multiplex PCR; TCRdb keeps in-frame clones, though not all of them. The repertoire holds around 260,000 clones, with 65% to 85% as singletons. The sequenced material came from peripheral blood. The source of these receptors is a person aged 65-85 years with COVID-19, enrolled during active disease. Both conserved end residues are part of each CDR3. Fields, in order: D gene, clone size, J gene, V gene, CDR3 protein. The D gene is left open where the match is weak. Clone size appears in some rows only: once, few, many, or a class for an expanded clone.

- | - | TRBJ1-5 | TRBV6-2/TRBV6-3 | CASSSNRNSNQPQHF
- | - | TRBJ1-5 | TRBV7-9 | CASRNAENQPQHF
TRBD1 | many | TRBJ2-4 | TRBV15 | CATSRDHAGTEGHF
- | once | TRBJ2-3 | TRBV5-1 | CASIFRGVVGTDTQYF
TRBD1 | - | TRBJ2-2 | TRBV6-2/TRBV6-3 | CASSRDSANTGELFF
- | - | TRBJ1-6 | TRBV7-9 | CASSLKRENSPLHF
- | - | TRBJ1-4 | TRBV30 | CAWSVPERGGNEKLFF
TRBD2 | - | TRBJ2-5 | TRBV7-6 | CASSLGASGRIGETQYF
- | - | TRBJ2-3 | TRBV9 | CASSRRDASTDTQYF
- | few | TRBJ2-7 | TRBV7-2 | CASSPGTRFSYEQYF
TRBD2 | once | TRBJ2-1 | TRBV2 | CARRLAGSTYNEQFF
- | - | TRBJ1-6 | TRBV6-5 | CASSRHQDNSPLHF
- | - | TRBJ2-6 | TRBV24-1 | CATSDTPGSGANVLTF
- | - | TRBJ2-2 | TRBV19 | CASRAGFGTGELFF
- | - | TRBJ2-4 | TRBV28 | CASSYGSIQYF
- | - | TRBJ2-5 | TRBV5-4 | CASSLLRETQYF
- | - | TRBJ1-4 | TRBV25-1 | CASSEWRATNEKLFF
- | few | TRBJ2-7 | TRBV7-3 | CASSPPDYTQYF
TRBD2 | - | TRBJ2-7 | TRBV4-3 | CASSQETSGGDYEQYF
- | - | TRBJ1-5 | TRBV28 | CASSFRGAYSNQPQHF
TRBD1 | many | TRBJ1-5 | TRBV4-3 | CASSKRRGRDQPQHF